The 4 T cell receptor beta chains presented below share a single source sample, sequenced in a study of CD8+ T cells in alopecia areata. In each case, RNA was isolated and then reverse transcribed into cDNA as the sequencing template. Sequencing was performed with immunoSEQ multiplex PCR; in TCRdb, only in-frame clones are kept and a portion is missing. The table records 170,000 or so clones, roughly 59% of them present only once. The material sequenced was CD4+ T cells sorted from blood, taken at week 0. The receptors here all came from a human donor with alopecia areata.

This chain joins TRBV28 and TRBJ2-7, with D possibly being TRBD1 (6 bases). The CDR3 runs 13 residues. Germline loops: CDR1 MDHEN, CDR2 SYDVKM. V gave up 8 bases and J gave up 3 bases, with 14 bases separating them. The CDR3 DNA reads as TGTGCCAGCCAAGGGGCCAGGGGCTACGAGCAGTACTTC. It is translated as CASQGARGYEQYF.

This chain connects TRBV15 to TRBJ2-6; D may be TRBD1 (5 bases). This CDR3 has 16 amino acids. Germline assignment: CDR1 LNHNV and CDR2 YYDKDF (reference sequence). With 0 bases removed from V and 9 bases from J, the gap between germline ends came to 15 bases. CDR3 sequence: CATSREAAGIINVLTF. In nucleotides, the CDR3 is TGTGCCACCAGCAGAGAGGCGGCAGGGATCATCAACGTCCTGACTTTC.

This clone was seen more than once but under ten times. The CDR3 DNA is TGCGCCAGCAGCTTGTCCGGGAAAGAGACCCAGTACTTC. This translates into CASSLSGKETQYF. The V and J genes are TRBV5-1 and TRBJ2-5, with TRBD2 as a possible D gene (5 bases). V lost 1 base, J lost 3 bases, and 7 bases lay in between. This CDR3 is built from 13 residues. Germline V CDR1 and CDR2: SGHRS, YFSETQ.

This clone appeared a single time. The rearrangement uses TRBV30 and TRBJ1-1; D remains unclear. In germline, CDR1 is GTSNPN, CDR2 SVGIG (reference sequence). The CDR3 is 14 amino acids. V gave up 1 base and J gave up 0 bases, with 9 bases separating them. In DNA form, the CDR3 reads TGTGCCTGGAGTGGCCAGACCATGAACACTGAAGCTTTCTTT. Translated: CAWSGQTMNTEAFF. The whole variable domain, filled in from reference TRBV30 and TRBJ1-1, reads SQTIHQWPATLVQPVGSPLSLECTVEGTSNPNLYWYRQAAGRGLQLLFYSVGIGQISSEVPQNLSASRPQDRQFILSSKKLLLSDSGFYLCAWSGQTMNTEAFFGQGTRLTVV.